The 13 T cell receptor beta chains below all came from one sample that was sequenced in a study of cytotoxic CD8 clonotypes in ibrutinib-treated CLL. Assay used: immunoSEQ multiplex PCR; TCRdb lists only in-frame clones, some missing. The table includes about 310,000 clones, around four fifths detected once. Sequenced here: PBMCs, sampled before ibrutinib treatment. These receptors were collected from a human donor with chronic lymphocytic leukemia.

The genes are TRBV19 and TRBJ2-1, with D maybe TRBD1 (6 bases). Germline V lookup: CDR1 LNHDA, CDR2 SQIVND (reference sequence). V shed 6 bases and J shed 5 bases, with 11 bases lying between them. The CDR3 runs 13 residues. The CDR3 DNA reads TGTGCCAGTAGGCGGAACAGGGACAATGAGCAGTTCTTC. Protein product: CASRRNRDNEQFF.

The V and J genes are TRBV7-8 and TRBJ2-7; 15 bases are shared with TRBD2. The CDR3 consists of 15 residues. Trimming cost V 5 bases and J 4 bases; bases outside gene matches: 3. Germline V gene lookup returns CDR1 SGHVS and CDR2 FQNEAQ. The CDR3 is CASSPGLAGGYEQYF. As DNA, the CDR3 is TGTGCCAGCAGCCCGGGACTAGCGGGAGGTTACGAGCAGTACTTC.

This clone was picked up a small number of times. This chain joins TRBV30 and TRBJ2-7, with D possibly TRBD2 on 6 matching bases. There are 23 residues in the CDR3. Per germline, CDR1 GTSNPN and CDR2 SVGIG (reference sequence). The V end was cut by 0 bases, the J end by 5 bases, with 41 bases between. CDR3 in amino acids: CAWSVLQLLWSGGKTINPHEQYF. CDR3 bases: TGTGCCTGGAGTGTACTTCAACTACTATGGAGCGGAGGGAAAACAATCAATCCCCACGAGCAGTACTTC. Complete variable domain (other parts from reference TRBV30 and TRBJ2-7): SQTIHQWPATLVQPVGSPLSLECTVEGTSNPNLYWYRQAAGRGLQLLFYSVGIGQISSEVPQNLSASRPQDRQFILSSKKLLLSDSGFYLCAWSVLQLLWSGGKTINPHEQYFGPGTRLTVT.

The V and J genes are TRBV4-1 and TRBJ2-5; 8 bases are a match to TRBD2. Germline CDR1 and CDR2: MGHRA and YSYEKL. CDR3 length equals 15 residues. Trimming at V came to 3 bases and at J to 5 bases, leaving 8 bases not matched to a gene. CDR3 nucleotide sequence: TGCGCCAGCAGCCAGGACGGGAGGGCAGGGGAGACCCAGTACTTC. This encodes CASSQDGRAGETQYF.

The chain recombines TRBV7-6 with TRBJ2-2; no firm D call. There are 13 residues in the CDR3. The V and J ends lost 4 bases and 6 bases respectively, with 9 bases between them. Germline assignment: CDR1 SGHVS and CDR2 FNYEAQ. The CDR3 protein is CASSSPLSGELFF. CDR3 coding DNA: TGTGCCAGCAGCTCCCCATTGTCCGGGGAGCTGTTTTTT.

The V call is TRBV27, the J call TRBJ2-1; 11 nucleotides match TRBD2. This CDR3 is 14 amino acids long. V lost 6 bases to trimming and J lost 8 bases; unmatched junction nucleotides: 6. Per germline, CDR1 MNHEY and CDR2 SMNVEV (reference sequence). CDR3 sequence: CASRVAGGPDEQFF. The DNA of the CDR3 is TGTGCCAGCAGAGTAGCGGGAGGGCCAGATGAGCAGTTCTTC.

This chain uses TRBV18 with TRBJ1-1; D is ambiguous. Deletions cut 1 base from V and 11 bases from J, with 17 bases between. This CDR3 has 14 residues. CDR1 and CDR2 (germline): KGHSH, LQKENI. DNA of the CDR3: TGTGCCAGCTCACCACGCGCAGGCGACGCCCGGGCTTTCTTT. Its translation is CASSPRAGDARAFF.

As concerns this clone: Other DNA sequences of this sample code for an identical CDR3. V usage is TRBV27 and J usage is TRBJ1-5; D is ambiguous. With 0 bases removed from V and 0 bases from J, the gap between germline ends came to 3 bases. Germline-derived CDR1 and CDR2 are MNHEY and SMNVEV (reference sequence). CDR3 size: 14 residues. The CDR3 spells CASSLSYSNQPQHF. CDR3 sequence (DNA): TGTGCCAGCAGTTTATCTTATAGCAATCAGCCCCAGCATTTT.

V and J are TRBV2 and TRBJ1-1; D is possibly TRBD1 (5 bases). The CDR3 loop spans 11 amino acids. Trimming removed 7 bases at V and 5 bases at J, with 8 bases between. CDR1 is SNHLY, CDR2 FYNNEI, per germline. The CDR3 DNA is TGTGCCAGCATCCCAGGGACTGAAGCTTTCTTT. Translating gives CASIPGTEAFF.

CDR3: CASSLEGDPSTDTQYF. In nucleotides, the CDR3 is TGTGCCAGCTCACTGGAGGGGGACCCTAGCACAGATACGCAGTATTTT. This chain joins TRBV18 and TRBJ2-3; possibly TRBD1 or TRBD2 for D (6 bases each). This CDR3 comprises 16 residues. Trimming cost V 4 bases and J 0 bases, with 14 bases left between them. In germline, CDR1 is KGHSH, CDR2 LQKENI. Drawing the rest from reference TRBV18 and TRBJ2-3, the complete variable domain is NAGVMQNPRHLVRRRGQEARLRCSPMKGHSHVYWYRQLPEEGLKFMVYLQKENIIDESGMPKERFSAEFPKEGPSILRIQQVVRGDSAAYFCASSLEGDPSTDTQYFGPGTRLTVL.

The chain recombines TRBV27 with TRBJ2-1; 12 bases align to TRBD2. Germline loops: CDR1 MNHEY, CDR2 SMNVEV (reference sequence). There are 18 residues in the CDR3. V lost 10 bases, J lost 0 bases, and 13 bases stayed unmatched. This CDR3 reads CATRFVTSGGSSYNEQFF. The CDR3 coding sequence is TGTGCCACCCGCTTCGTAACTAGCGGGGGGAGCTCCTACAATGAGCAGTTCTTC.

This chain uses TRBV5-1 with TRBJ2-1, with 9 bases identical to TRBD2. Germline CDR1 and CDR2: SGHRS and YFSETQ. CDR3 size: 15 residues. The ends lost 5 bases at V and 2 bases at J; junction bases unmatched: 5. The CDR3 region is CASSYSGSAYNEQFF. The CDR3 DNA is TGCGCCAGCAGTTATAGCGGGAGCGCCTACAATGAGCAGTTCTTC.

The chain recombines TRBV27 with TRBJ2-1; 7 bases line up with TRBD2. Germline V CDR1 and CDR2: MNHEY, SMNVEV (reference sequence). V shed 7 bases, J shed 2 bases, and the junction held 17 bases outside the gene matches. There are 18 residues in the CDR3. Here the CDR3 DNA reads TGTGCCAGCACCACCCGTCTAGCGGTAGGGAGTCCCTACAATGAGCAGTTCTTC. It encodes CASTTRLAVGSPYNEQFF.